The present T cell receptor beta chain was sequenced within a study of blood T cell repertoires in COVID-19 (dated by TCRdb to the early 2020s). A note on the overall study: The collaborator samples originated in the United States, Italy and Spain and spanned the acute and convalescent phases of COVID-19. The repertoires were released in a freely available public database intended as a resource for research on the immune response to SARS-CoV-2. Samples came from the ongoing ImmuneRACE study (first 160 participants) plus 1,254 subjects from 6 global collaborators. Deeply sampled blood TCRbeta repertoires from subjects exposed to, actively infected with, or recovered from COVID-19 were included in the dataset. The prospective study material was composed of cDNA or gDNA derived from T cells, B-cell-depleted T cells, or PBMCs. Where HLA class I and class II types were available, the types were taken from metadata supplied by the sample provider, not from assay-based typing. The sample metadata nearly always contained a de-identified subject ID, COVID-19 status, age in years and sex. Broad study findings and their caveats: The quantity of clinical and demographic metadata differed by source and by participant and was supplied without curation.

V is reduced by 4 bases and J by 6 bases, leaving a spacing of 18 bases between them. Inclusive of the bounding cysteine and phenylalanine, the CDR3 is 15 residues long. Only the CDR3 part of the read is kept: 45 bases, read in frame from the first base. CDR1 and CDR2 were assigned from the germline V gene (reference sequence) as LNHDA and SQIVND. Remarks on this clone: Its antigen specificity is not known. No base-level quality is on record; no much larger clone is a single base apart.

Enrolling through a virtual design, the prospective study's participants ranged in age from roughly 18 to 89 years and lived across roughly 23 United States geographic areas. In the prospective study, cohorts were assigned on the basis of participant-reported clinical history obtained from a screening survey and a study questionnaire. Recovered participants in ImmuneRACE Cohort 3 were defined by two consecutive negative NP/OP PCR tests, clearance by a healthcare professional, or resolution of symptoms. In the prospective study, mobile phlebotomists collected whole blood, serum and a nasopharyngeal or oropharyngeal swab from each participant. Prospective study participants could optionally give additional blood draws and questionnaires over a roughly 2-month period. Before DNA extraction, prospective study blood samples were shipped either frozen or at room temperature. TCRbeta CDR3 regions were amplified from genomic DNA using the immunoSEQ Assay, a bias-controlled multiplex PCR. Under the source paper's analysis protocol: Within the assay, amplification of reference gene primers was used to estimate how many nucleated cells each sample contained. To quantify the absolute abundance of each unique TCRbeta CDR3 rearrangement, sequence reads were collapsed and filtered. For each sample, productive Simpson clonality was calculated as the square root of Simpson's diversity index over productive rearrangements. TCRdb stores this immuneACCESS table with in-frame sequences only. Part of the clones is absent; in the studies checked, under half of the shortfall reflects unresolved V genes, and no reason is known for the rest. V, J and clone size are those of that table, while D and trimming were read from the DNA. This sample holds some 400,000 clones; approximately 87% were observed only once. The top ten hold around 1.3% of the sample.

The source material was PBMCs or T cells enriched from blood (not recorded which). This chain is built from TRBV19 and TRBJ1-2; tentative D gene TRBD1, with 5 bases matching. The receptor's source is a man aged 25 to 40 who had recovered from COVID-19. The DNA sequence follows: TGTGCCAGTAGTACCTATACCCCCCAGGGAAATGGCTACACCTTC. The translation is CASSTYTPQGNGYTF. Full variable domain (CDR3 extended with the reference TRBV19 and TRBJ1-2 proteins): DGGITQSPKYLFRKEGQNVTLSCEQNLNHDAMYWYRQDPGQGLRLIYYSQIVNDFQKGDIAEGYSVSREKKESFPLTVTSAQKNPTAFYLCASSTYTPQGNGYTFGSGTRLTVV.